This T cell receptor beta chain comes out of a study of cytomegalovirus exposure and HLA in healthy donors. Study conclusions and caveats: Cytomegalovirus association was listed for about 180 TCR beta chains. Earlier analysis found most TCR beta V segments productive about 87% or about 30% of the time.

As for this clone: The antigen is undetermined.

This CDR3 contains 18 residues. The V segment lost 4 bases and the J segment 0 bases; nucleotides outside the gene matches: 12. Germline V lookup: CDR1 SGHRS, CDR2 YFSETQ. The primer mix had 60 Vbeta and 13 Jbeta primers. Only in-frame clones appear in the TCRdb table, and some are missing; sequencing was by immunoSEQ multiplex PCR. The repertoire holds around 110,000 clones, with around 86% as singletons. Healthy bone marrow donors made up the donor group. The chain joins TRBV5-1 to TRBJ2-7; 11 bases match TRBD2. The sample was PBMCs. The sequence derives from a woman under 40 in good health and CMV-seronegative. The chain's CDR3 is CASSPTTIGTSGSYEQYF. CDR3 coding DNA: TGCGCCAGCAGCCCGACTACAATTGGGACTAGCGGCTCCTACGAGCAGTACTTC.